Sequencing of this T cell receptor beta chain was carried out in a study of blood T cell repertoires in COVID-19. On the study more broadly: Spain, Italy and the United States supplied samples that represented acute and convalescent COVID-19. T cells, B-cell-depleted T cells, or PBMCs provided the cDNA or gDNA that served as material.

This CDR3 is 15 amino acids long. V lost 0 bases and J lost 5; bases outside the gene matches: 3. CDR1 is MNHEY, CDR2 SVGAGI, per germline. About this clone itself: Other DNA sequences in this specimen translate into the identical CDR3.

Authors' methods: By means of reference gene primer amplification, nucleated cell counts were estimated. Libraries were prepared by immunoSEQ multiplex PCR; TCRdb keeps only in-frame clonotypes and omits some of them. D and trimming come from the DNA, and the V and J calls and clone size come from that table. The data hold about 210,000 clones, with roughly 82% observed a single time. The chain employs TRBV6-5 and TRBJ2-1, with TRBD1 matching over 8 bases. Material: peripheral blood. The source of this sequence is a man in his fifties or sixties with active or convalescent COVID-19. In DNA, the CDR3 is TGTGCCAGCAGTTACTCAGGACAGGGTAACAATGAGCAGTTCTTC. Amino acid sequence: CASSYSGQGNNEQFF.